This passage covers 19 T cell receptor beta chains from one sample sequenced in a study of identical twins (dated by TCRdb to the mid-2010s). Library generation was performed with 5' RACE. Sequenced on an Illumina HiSeq 2000. Through fastp at Q25 and MiXCR, TCRdb rebuilt clones from the public reads, retaining in-frame beta chains. Here each entry gathers all rows of one CDR3 protein and keeps the most common genes and DNA. The sample data list hundreds of thousands of distinct CDR3 sequences, and around 6% of these were observed just once. In total, the top ten clones hold about 2% of the sample. Sequencing was done on a sample of naive T cells sorted from blood. The cell subset or site label corresponds to: cells isolated with a human naive T-cell isolation kit. The receptor set was obtained from a man younger than 30 in good health.

This clonotype was counted at least ten times. V and J are TRBV4-2 and TRBJ2-1; D may be TRBD2 (7 bases). V dropped 4 bases and J dropped 7 bases, with 17 bases sitting between them. CDR1 is LGHNA, CDR2 YNFKEQ, per germline. The CDR3 consists of 15 residues. The CDR3 nucleotides are TGTGCCAGCAGCCCCGGTCAAGGGGGGGGGAATGAGCAGTTCTTC. This gives the protein CASSPGQGGGNEQFF.

This clonotype was recorded many times. This chain uses TRBV11-2 with TRBJ1-3, with D perhaps TRBD1 (5 bases). Trimming left V 4 bases short and J 1 base short, with 14 bases between. Germline V CDR1 and CDR2: SGHAT, FQNNGV. There are 16 residues in the CDR3. The CDR3 DNA is TGTGCCAGCAGCTCCCCCTGGCCAGGGTCTGGAAACACCATATATTTT. Translated: CASSSPWPGSGNTIYF. The full variable domain, its missing parts supplied by reference TRBV11-2 and TRBJ1-3, is EAGVAQSPRYKIIEKRQSVAFWCNPISGHATLYWYQQILGQGPKLLIQFQNNGVVDDSQLPKDRFSAERLKGVDSTLKIQPAKLEDSAVYLCASSSPWPGSGNTIYFGEGSWLTVV.

The chain has TRBV7-6 and TRBJ2-7; TRBD1 might be the D (5 bases). CDR1 is SGHVS and CDR2 is FNYEAQ in the germline V gene. This CDR3 spans 15 amino acids. Trimming stripped 1 base from V and 3 bases from J, with 13 bases between. In DNA, the CDR3 is TGTGCCAGCAGCTTAGGGGGCCCTGCTAACTACGAGCAGTACTTC. Residues: CASSLGGPANYEQYF.

This chain joins TRBV12-3 or TRBV12-4 and TRBJ2-6, with D unclear. Trimming stripped 7 bases from V and 4 bases from J, with 11 bases between. The CDR3 covers 14 residues. CDR3 nucleotide sequence: TGTGCCAGCAATAATCCCTTGGGGGCCAACGTCCTGACTTTC. Translated: CASNNPLGANVLTF.

Many counts were recorded for this clonotype. This sequence joins TRBV7-2 and TRBJ2-3, with 8 positions matching TRBD1. The germline CDR1 and CDR2 sequences are SGHTA and FQGNSA. The CDR3 totals 17 residues. V was clipped by 1 base and J by 4 bases; unmatched bases: 10. The CDR3 region is CASSLVAMSGGADTQYF. CDR3 sequence (DNA): TGTGCCAGCAGCTTAGTAGCTATGTCAGGGGGCGCAGATACGCAGTATTTT.

Ten or more counts support this clonotype. This rearrangement joins TRBV4-3 to TRBJ2-1; D possibly corresponds to TRBD1 (5 bases). The V gene lost 0 bases and the J gene lost 6 bases, with 24 bases spanning the gap. This CDR3 comprises 19 residues. The germline V gene encodes CDR1 LGHNA and CDR2 YSLEER. CDR3 coding DNA: TGCGCCAGCAGCCAAGACCCATTGGATGGGCCAGCCAGGGCCAATGAGCAGTTCTTC. Protein: CASSQDPLDGPARANEQFF.

The chain has TRBV9 and TRBJ2-1; 8 bases align to TRBD2. V lost 4 bases and J lost 5; bases outside the gene matches: 8. Germline assignment: CDR1 SGDLS and CDR2 YYNGEE. CDR3 size: 15 residues. In DNA, the CDR3 is TGTGCCAGCAGCCCCGGGGGGGGCAGGAACAATGAGCAGTTCTTC. This gives the protein CASSPGGGRNNEQFF.

This clonotype appeared many times. The chain couples TRBV12-3 or TRBV12-4 to TRBJ2-3; D is possibly TRBD2 (5 bases). V lost 6 bases and J 5 bases, leaving 15 bases between the germline ends. The CDR3 spans 14 residues. The CDR3 is CASSGVRGRDTQYF. The CDR3 DNA reads as TGTGCCAGCAGCGGAGTTAGAGGGCGAGATACGCAGTATTTT.

V and J are TRBV20-1 and TRBJ1-2; 7 nucleotides align to TRBD1. The junction had 5 bases not matched to a gene; V was cut back by 8 bases and J by 2 bases. This CDR3 is built from 12 residues. From germline, CDR1 is DFQATT and CDR2 SNEGSKA (reference sequence). CDR3 region: CSYRGANYGYTF. CDR3 coding DNA: TGCAGTTACAGGGGCGCGAACTATGGCTACACCTTC.

In its sample, this clonotype was seen many times. As DNA, the CDR3 is TGCGCCAGCAGCCAAGTGGGCACCGGGGAGCTGTTTTTT. This translates into CASSQVGTGELFF. The genes are TRBV4-3 and TRBJ2-2, with D unclear. The germline CDR1 and CDR2 sequences are LGHNA and YSLEER. This CDR3 is built from 13 residues. Trimming shortened V by 1 base and J by 4 bases, and 4 bases separated the two germline ends.

This clonotype was found a few times. The gene calls are TRBV6-5 and TRBJ2-1, with 7 bases aligning to TRBD2. The germline gives CDR1 MNHEY, CDR2 SVGAGI. Trimming took 4 bases from V and 4 from J; bases not matched to a gene: 10. The CDR3 has 16 residues. CDR3 nucleotide sequence: TGTGCCAGCAGTTTCCTTTCACCGGGAGGATACAATGAGCAGTTCTTC. It codes for CASSFLSPGGYNEQFF.

This clonotype was counted at least ten times. The V and J genes are TRBV10-3 and TRBJ2-5; 8 bases match TRBD1. V lost 11 bases, J lost 5 bases, and 16 bases stayed unmatched. Looked up from germline, CDR1 is ENHRY and CDR2 is SYGVKD. The CDR3 has 15 amino acids. Here the CDR3 DNA reads TGTGCCTCAAGTGGAGGCAGGGGGCGCGGGGAGACCCAGTACTTC. Translating gives CASSGGRGRGETQYF.

The gene calls are TRBV2 and TRBJ2-7; possibly TRBD2 for D (5 bases). Per the germline V gene, CDR1 is SNHLY and CDR2 is FYNNEI. Trimming left V 8 bases short and J 5 bases short, with 19 bases between. The CDR3 has 14 residues. The CDR3 sequence is CASARGSRRDEQYV. The CDR3 DNA reads TGTGCCAGCGCCCGGGGTAGCCGGCGGGACGAGCAGTACGTC.

This clonotype was detected many times. This chain uses TRBV29-1 with TRBJ2-5; D is uncertain. The germline V gene encodes CDR1 SQVTM and CDR2 ANQGSEA. Trimming pared 0 bases from V and 1 base from J, leaving 15 bases between. This CDR3 is built from 16 residues. CDR3 loop: CSVEDLGLMGQETQYF. The DNA of the CDR3 is TGCAGCGTTGAAGATCTCGGTTTGATGGGCCAAGAGACCCAGTACTTC.

At least ten counts were recorded for this clonotype. The chain uses TRBV3-1 and TRBJ2-1, with 11 bases identical to TRBD2. There are 16 residues in the CDR3. J was trimmed by 4 bases and V by 2 bases; bases with no gene match: 4. Germline lookup yields CDR1 LGHDT and CDR2 YNNKEL (reference sequence). This chain's CDR3 is CASSQWTSGFYNEQFF. Here the CDR3 DNA reads TGTGCCAGCAGCCAATGGACTAGCGGGTTTTACAATGAGCAGTTCTTC.

This clonotype was detected many times. The chain has TRBV12-3 or TRBV12-4 and TRBJ1-2; TRBD1 is a possible D gene (6 bases). The CDR3 runs to 14 residues. Trimming cost V 6 bases and J 0 bases, with 11 bases left between them. The CDR3 DNA sequence: TGTGCCAGCAGCCAAGACAGGTCTAACTATGGCTACACCTTC. Its translation: CASSQDRSNYGYTF.

This clonotype was seen at least ten times. The chain has TRBV29-1 and TRBJ2-7; 7 nucleotides line up with TRBD1. V shed 7 bases and J 2 bases; nucleotides not matched to a gene: 5. CDR3 size: 12 residues. From germline, CDR1 is SQVTM and CDR2 ANQGSEA. The CDR3 loop reads CSAVTGTYEQYF. The DNA of the CDR3 is TGCAGCGCGGTGACAGGGACCTACGAGCAGTACTTC.

This clonotype was counted only a few times. V is TRBV7-9 and J is TRBJ2-7, with D tentatively TRBD1 or TRBD2 (5 bases each). The CDR3 length is 14 residues. The germline V gene encodes CDR1 SEHNR and CDR2 FQNEAQ (reference sequence). Trimming took off 6 bases at V and 2 bases at J, with 14 bases between the two ends. The CDR3 loop reads CASRRRDGPYEQYF. The CDR3 bases are TGTGCCAGCAGGCGCCGGGACGGACCCTACGAGCAGTACTTC.

This clonotype came up many times. This chain links TRBV29-1 with TRBJ2-3, with 10 nucleotides matching TRBD2. The V gene end was trimmed by 7 bases and the J gene end by 5 bases; junction bases not matched to a gene: 15. The CDR3 is 16 amino acids. Germline CDR1 is SQVTM and CDR2 is ANQGSEA. The CDR3 DNA reads TGCAGCGCCTTACAAGTGGCTAGCGGGAGAGGAGATACGCAGTATTTT. Translation gives CSALQVASGRGDTQYF.